What follows is one T cell receptor beta chain and its context. One junction end does not reproduce the germline sequence, and a read error may be involved. This record comes from a study of blood T cell repertoires in COVID-19. This CDR3 spans 14 amino acids. CDR1 and CDR2 from the germline V gene are SGHRS and YFSETQ. Per the study methods: Estimates of nucleated cell counts were drawn from the amplification of reference gene primers. Sequenced by immunoSEQ multiplex PCR; TCRdb stores in-frame clones only, minus some. The DNA gave D and trimming, while V, J and clone size come from that table. The sample includes more than 95,000 clones, roughly 79% of them seen just once.

This sequence originates from a woman aged 65 to 85 with acute or convalescent COVID-19. Sequenced sample: peripheral blood. V usage is TRBV5-1 and J usage is TRBJ2-7, with TRBD2 matching over 8 bases. CDR3 amino acids: CASSSGGGLYVQYF. The CDR3 nucleotides are TGCGCCAGCAGCTCCGGCGGGGGGCTGTACGTGCAGTACTTC.